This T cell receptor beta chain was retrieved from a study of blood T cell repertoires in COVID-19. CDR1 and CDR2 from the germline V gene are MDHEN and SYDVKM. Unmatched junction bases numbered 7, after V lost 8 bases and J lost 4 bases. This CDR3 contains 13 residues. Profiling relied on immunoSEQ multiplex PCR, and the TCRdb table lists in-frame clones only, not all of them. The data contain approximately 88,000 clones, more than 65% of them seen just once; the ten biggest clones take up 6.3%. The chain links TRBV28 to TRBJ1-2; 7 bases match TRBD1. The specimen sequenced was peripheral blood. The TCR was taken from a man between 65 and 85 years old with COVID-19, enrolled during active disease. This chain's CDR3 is CASGPGQSYGYTF. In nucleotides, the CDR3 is TGTGCCAGCGGACCGGGACAGAGCTATGGCTACACCTTC.